This TCR beta chain was identified during a study of blood T cell repertoires in COVID-19. Overall study context: T cells, B-cell-depleted T cells, or PBMCs provided the cDNA or gDNA that served as material.

Authors' analysis steps: How many nucleated cells were present was estimated from reference gene primer amplification. Only in-frame clones appear in the TCRdb table, and some are missing; sequencing was by immunoSEQ multiplex PCR. The V and J calls and clone size were taken over from that table, and D and trimming were inferred from the DNA. The sample includes roughly 70,000 clones, roughly 90% of them seen just once. The trim removed 4 bases at V and 0 bases at J, leaving 8 bases unmatched. Germline CDR1 reads MDHEN; CDR2 reads SYDVKM. The CDR3 loop spans 16 amino acids. V usage is TRBV28 and J usage is TRBJ1-2, with 7 bases that match TRBD1. Source material: peripheral blood. This receptor was identified in a man between 65 and 85 years old with active or convalescent COVID-19. The chain's CDR3 is CASSSGGKAPNYGYTF. DNA for the CDR3: TGTGCCAGCAGTTCAGGGGGTAAAGCCCCTAACTATGGCTACACCTTC.